This T cell receptor (beta chain) is from a study of T-cell memory formation after mild COVID-19. In this sample, this clonotype turned up a few times. TCRdb itself ran the 5' RACE reads through MiXCR, one entry per CDR3 protein. The table shows about 13,000 distinct CDR3 sequences, with about 16% occurring only once. Looked up from germline, CDR1 is PRHDT and CDR2 is FYEKMQ (reference sequence). Trimming removed 5 bases from V and 14 bases from J, with 18 bases in between. The CDR3 runs to 13 residues. The chain has TRBV13 and TRBJ1-4; D is perhaps TRBD1 (6 bases). The sample taken for sequencing was PBMCs or a T cell subset sorted from them (not recorded which). This TCR came from a man between 18 and 35 years old who had mild COVID-19 (a few samples of this study predate the infection). Cell type and time point are not known. Written as DNA, the CDR3 is TGTGCCAGCAGCGAGAGACAGGCAGAAGCCCTGTTTTTT. Its translation is CASSERQAEALFF.